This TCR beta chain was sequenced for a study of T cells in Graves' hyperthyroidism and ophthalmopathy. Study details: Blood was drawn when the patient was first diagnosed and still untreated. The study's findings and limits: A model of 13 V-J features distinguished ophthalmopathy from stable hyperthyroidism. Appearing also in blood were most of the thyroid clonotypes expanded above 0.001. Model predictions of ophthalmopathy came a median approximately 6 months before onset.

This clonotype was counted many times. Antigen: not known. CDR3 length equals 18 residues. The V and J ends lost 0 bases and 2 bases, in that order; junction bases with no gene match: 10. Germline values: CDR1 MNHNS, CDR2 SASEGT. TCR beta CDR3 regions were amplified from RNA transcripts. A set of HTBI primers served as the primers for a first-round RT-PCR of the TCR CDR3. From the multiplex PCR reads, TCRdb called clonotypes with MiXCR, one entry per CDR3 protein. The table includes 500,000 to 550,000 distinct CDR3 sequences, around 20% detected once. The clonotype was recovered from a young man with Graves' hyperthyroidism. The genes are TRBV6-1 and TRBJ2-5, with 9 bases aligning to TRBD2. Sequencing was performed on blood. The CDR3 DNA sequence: TGTGCCAGCAGTGAAGCCCCCATGACTAGCGGACTGCAAGAGACCCAGTACTTC. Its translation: CASSEAPMTSGLQETQYF.